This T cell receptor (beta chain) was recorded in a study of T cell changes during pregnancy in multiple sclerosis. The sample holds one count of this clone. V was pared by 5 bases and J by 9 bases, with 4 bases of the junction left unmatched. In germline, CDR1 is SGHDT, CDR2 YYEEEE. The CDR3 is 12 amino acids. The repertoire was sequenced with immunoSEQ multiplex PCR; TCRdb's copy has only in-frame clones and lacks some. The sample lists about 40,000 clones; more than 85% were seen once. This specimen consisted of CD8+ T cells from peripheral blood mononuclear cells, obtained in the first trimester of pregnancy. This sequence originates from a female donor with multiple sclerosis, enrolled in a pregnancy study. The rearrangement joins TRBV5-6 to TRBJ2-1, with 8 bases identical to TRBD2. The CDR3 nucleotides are TGTGCCAGCAGTCTACTAGCGGTTGAGCAGTTCTTC. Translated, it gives CASSLLAVEQFF. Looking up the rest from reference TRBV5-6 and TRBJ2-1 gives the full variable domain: DAGVTQSPTHLIKTRGQQVTLRCSPKSGHDTVSWYQQALGQGPQFIFQYYEEEERQRGNFPDRFSGHQFPNYSSELNVNALLLGDSALYLCASSLLAVEQFFGPGTRLTVL.